A selection of T cell receptor beta chains follows, all from one sample in a study of CD8+ T cells in alopecia areata. Using immunoSEQ multiplex PCR, the repertoire was profiled, and TCRdb retains in-frame clones only, with some absent. The sample carries a few hundred thousand clones, 67% recorded once. Sequencing was performed on CD4+ T cells sorted from blood, taken at week 0. The source of these receptors is a human donor with alopecia areata. Each CDR3 is given without its conserved first and last residue. D genes are given only for firm matches.

CDR3aa: ASSLGGPGSEAF
len: 12
v_gene: TRBV7-2
d_gene: -

CDR3aa: AVGLPGQLF
len: 9
v_gene: TRBV25-1
d_gene: -

CDR3aa: ASSVNMDLNEKLF
len: 13
v_gene: TRBV9
d_gene: -

CDR3aa: ASSPDWTDVGSYNEQF
len: 16
v_gene: TRBV11-2
d_gene: -

CDR3aa: ASSLGTGHNYEQY
len: 13
v_gene: TRBV9
d_gene: TRBD1

CDR3aa: ASVDRGLNSPLH
len: 12
v_gene: TRBV7-2
d_gene: TRBD1

CDR3aa: ASSLVAGGRRI
len: 11
v_gene: TRBV27
d_gene: TRBD2

CDR3aa: ASFNWDILY
len: 9
v_gene: TRBV2
d_gene: -

CDR3aa: AWSSEGYSYNEQF
len: 13
v_gene: TRBV30
d_gene: -

CDR3aa: ASSQETHQPQH
len: 11
v_gene: TRBV4-1
d_gene: -

CDR3aa: SVGGSGRSNTEAF
len: 13
v_gene: TRBV29-1
d_gene: -

CDR3aa: ACGRDTNTEAF
len: 11
v_gene: TRBV30
d_gene: -

CDR3aa: ASSVGQGSPYEQY
len: 13
v_gene: TRBV9
d_gene: TRBD1

CDR3aa: ASSLPLPRGINYGYT
len: 15
v_gene: TRBV11-2
d_gene: -

CDR3aa: SAYEASYEQY
len: 10
v_gene: TRBV29-1
d_gene: -

CDR3aa: ATSPRGGGPLNEQF
len: 14
v_gene: TRBV15
d_gene: TRBD2

CDR3aa: AWSYGTRDGQY
len: 11
v_gene: TRBV30
d_gene: -

CDR3aa: ASSNTDTQY
len: 9
v_gene: TRBV5-1
d_gene: -

CDR3aa: ASSQGSPGLELF
len: 12
v_gene: TRBV7-3
d_gene: -

CDR3aa: AWSVGTSSYNEQF
len: 13
v_gene: TRBV30
d_gene: -